In its sample, the clone carrying this T cell receptor (beta chain) was seen a few times. Generated by immunoSEQ multiplex PCR, the TCRdb table keeps only in-frame clones and is missing some. The data contain 75,000 to 95,000 clones, roughly 94% of them singletons. V lost 6 bases to trimming and J lost 4 bases; unmatched junction nucleotides: 1. The CDR3 sequence is 12 residues long. Germline V gene sequence: CDR1 MNHEY, CDR2 SVGAGI. The data originate from a study of technical replicates of blood from a few donors. The sample was T cells isolated from PBMCs. This sequence joins TRBV6-5 and TRBJ1-1; 8 nucleotides match TRBD1. This sequence was found in a human donor in good health. The CDR3 DNA reads as TGTGCCAGCAGCGACAGGGGCACTGAAGCTTTCTTT. This codes for CASSDRGTEAFF.